These T cell receptor beta chains were read from a single sample in a study of Ad26.COV2.S vaccination and SARS-CoV-2 variants. The method was immunoSEQ multiplex PCR; TCRdb's version includes in-frame clones alone and lacks a portion of them. The table has more than 250,000 clones, 70% to 90% seen once. The source material was peripheral blood, sampled in a trial of Ad26.COV2.S vaccine versus placebo. These TCRs come from a person aged 18 to 65 who received the Ad26.COV2.S COVID-19 vaccine or a placebo. Both conserved end residues are part of each CDR3. A D gene is named only where the DNA matches it firmly. Some rows have no size entry. The others give once, few or many, or a class for an expanded clone.

len	abundance	d_gene	v_gene	j_gene	CDR3aa	CDR3nt
14	NA	TRBD1	TRBV2	TRBJ1-1	CASSLSQGQTEAFF	TGTGCCAGCAGTCTCAGTCAGGGACAGACTGAAGCTTTCTTT
14	NA	NA	TRBV28	TRBJ2-2	CASSFWVNTGELFF	TGTGCCAGCAGTTTCTGGGTGAACACCGGGGAGCTGTTTTTT
16	NA	NA	TRBV5-1	TRBJ2-1	CASSLSGSFSYNEQFF	TGCGCCAGCAGCTTGTCCGGGTCCTTCTCCTACAATGAGCAGTTCTTC
10	NA	NA	TRBV2	TRBJ1-1	CASRITEAFF	TGTGCCAGCAGGATCACTGAAGCTTTCTTT
18	NA	TRBD2	TRBV5-4	TRBJ2-3	CASSPRGLAGGSTDTQYF	TGTGCCAGCAGCCCGCGGGGACTAGCGGGAGGAAGCACAGATACGCAGTATTTT
17	NA	TRBD1	TRBV4-1	TRBJ2-7	CASSHEDRAGGSYEQYF	TGCGCCAGCAGCCATGAGGACAGGGCAGGGGGTTCCTACGAGCAGTACTTC
13	NA	NA	TRBV5-1	TRBJ1-2	CASSLAVDYGYTF	TGCGCCAGCAGCTTGGCCGTCGACTATGGCTACACCTTC
13	NA	TRBD2	TRBV24-1	TRBJ2-3	CATSAGGVDTQYF	TGTGCCACCAGTGCGGGAGGCGTGGATACGCAGTATTTT
16	NA	NA	TRBV3-1/TRBV3-2	TRBJ1-3	CASSQDWGVSGNTIYF	TGTGCCAGCAGCCAAGATTGGGGTGTCTCTGGAAACACCATATATTTT
17	NA	NA	TRBV5-5	TRBJ2-1	CASSLADRVSSYNEQFF	TGTGCCAGCAGCTTGGCCGATCGGGTGAGCTCCTACAATGAGCAGTTCTTC
14	once	TRBD1	TRBV5-4	TRBJ2-7	CASSLITGDHEQYF	TGTGCCAGCAGTCTGATAACAGGGGACCACGAGCAGTACTTC
13	NA	NA	TRBV19	TRBJ1-2	CASGHKGGYGYTF	TGTGCCAGTGGACATAAGGGAGGCTATGGCTACACCTTC
14	NA	NA	TRBV7-2	TRBJ1-1	CASSLMKGTTEAFF	TGTGCCAGCAGCTTAATGAAGGGAACCACTGAAGCTTTCTTT
16	NA	NA	TRBV4-2	TRBJ1-2	CASSQYEQETNYGYTF	TGTGCCAGCAGCCAGTACGAACAGGAGACTAACTATGGCTACACCTTC
12	NA	NA	TRBV6-5	TRBJ1-2	CASMSPNYGYTF	TGTGCCAGCATGTCTCCTAACTATGGCTACACCTTC
14	NA	NA	TRBV6-5	TRBJ1-2	CASSSEARNYGYTF	TGTGCCAGCAGTTCCGAGGCGCGGAACTATGGCTACACCTTC
15	NA	TRBD1	TRBV19	TRBJ1-2	CASTATGTFWYGYTF	TGTGCCAGTACCGCGACAGGGACCTTTTGGTATGGCTACACCTTC
14	few	TRBD1	TRBV2	TRBJ2-7	CASSGQGDPYEQYF	TGTGCCAGCAGTGGACAGGGCGACCCCTACGAGCAGTACTTC
15	NA	NA	TRBV7-9	TRBJ2-4	CASSLKQTAKNIQYF	TGTGCCAGCAGCTTAAAACAGACGGCCAAAAACATTCAGTACTTC
12	NA	NA	TRBV5-6	TRBJ1-2	CASSSYTGGYTF	TGTGCCAGCAGCTCCTACACCGGAGGCTACACCTTC
15	NA	TRBD2	TRBV5-1	TRBJ2-3	CASSLGSGGVDTQYF	TGCGCCAGCAGCCTTGGTAGCGGGGGGGTAGATACGCAGTATTTT
17	NA	TRBD1	TRBV5-1	TRBJ2-7	CASSLEGQGAPGGEQYF	TGCGCCAGCAGCTTGGAGGGACAGGGGGCCCCAGGTGGGGAGCAGTACTTC
15	NA	TRBD1	TRBV6-4	TRBJ1-4	CASSAGTATNEKLFF	TGTGCCAGCAGTGCCGGGACAGCAACTAATGAAAAACTGTTTTTT
17	NA	TRBD1	TRBV5-1	TRBJ1-1	CASSLNEQGAADTEAFF	TGCGCCAGCAGCTTGAATGAGCAGGGGGCGGCGGACACTGAAGCTTTCTTT
14	NA	NA	TRBV5-1	TRBJ2-7	CASSLETGPYEQYF	TGCGCCAGCAGCTTGGAGACGGGTCCCTACGAGCAGTACTTC
15	NA	TRBD2	TRBV7-2	TRBJ2-7	CASRDKRGAPHEQYF	TGTGCCAGCAGGGATAAGCGGGGGGCCCCCCACGAGCAGTACTTC
13	few	NA	TRBV7-9	TRBJ1-2	CASSPPLNYGYTF	TGTGCCAGCAGCCCACCTCTTAACTATGGCTACACCTTC
15	NA	NA	TRBV7-8	TRBJ2-2	CASSFGRANTGELFF	TGTGCCAGCAGCTTTGGGCGGGCGAACACCGGGGAGCTGTTTTTT
15	once	NA	TRBV4-2	TRBJ1-1	CASSQGEKGNTEAFF	TGTGCCAGCAGCCAAGGAGAGAAGGGGAACACTGAAGCTTTCTTT
10	NA	NA	TRBV20-1	TRBJ1-1	CSAGREEAFF	TGCAGTGCAGGACGAGAGGAAGCTTTCTTT
14	NA	NA	TRBV29-1	TRBJ2-7	CSVESSQGNYEQYF	TGCAGCGTTGAATCAAGTCAGGGGAACTACGAGCAGTACTTC
16	once	TRBD1	TRBV27	TRBJ1-1	CASSPHQGASDTEAFF	TGTGCCAGCAGTCCCCATCAGGGGGCGTCCGACACTGAAGCTTTCTTT
11	few	TRBD1	TRBV14	TRBJ1-3	CASSRGQGIYF	TGTGCCAGCAGCCGAGGACAGGGCATATATTTT
16	NA	NA	TRBV5-1	TRBJ2-3	CASSYYIGRRPDTQYF	TGCGCCAGCAGCTACTACATCGGACGGAGGCCAGATACGCAGTATTTT
13	NA	NA	TRBV27	TRBJ1-4	CASSFQGPEKLFF	TGTGCCAGCAGTTTCCAGGGTCCTGAAAAACTGTTTTTT
14	NA	NA	TRBV6-2/TRBV6-3	TRBJ1-1	CASSSEGGGTEAFF	TGTGCCAGCAGTTCCGAGGGAGGGGGGACTGAAGCTTTCTTT
12	NA	NA	TRBV7-6	TRBJ1-3	CASSLGGNTIYF	TGTGCCAGCAGCTTAGGTGGAAACACCATATATTTT
14	NA	NA	TRBV27	TRBJ1-4	CVSSYTFPYEKLFF	TGTGTCAGCAGTTACACGTTCCCCTATGAAAAACTGTTTTTT
14	NA	NA	TRBV4-2	TRBJ2-1	CASSLGDSYNEQFF	TGTGCCAGCAGCCTGGGGGACTCCTACAATGAGCAGTTCTTC
12	NA	NA	TRBV12-5	TRBJ2-1	CASAAMYNEQFF	TGTGCTAGCGCCGCAATGTACAATGAGCAGTTCTTC
15	NA	NA	TRBV27	TRBJ2-1	CASSPPLGWGNEQFF	TGTGCCAGCAGTCCCCCGTTGGGGTGGGGCAATGAGCAGTTCTTC
14	medium-sized	NA	TRBV6-2/TRBV6-3	TRBJ2-7	CASSPPPGVYEQYF	TGTGCCAGCAGTCCCCCACCCGGTGTGTACGAGCAGTACTTC
14	NA	TRBD1	TRBV5-6	TRBJ2-7	CASSGQGKSYEQYF	TGTGCCAGCAGCGGACAGGGGAAGTCCTACGAGCAGTACTTC
15	NA	TRBD1	TRBV7-6	TRBJ1-1	CASSFRTGVNTEAFF	TGTGCCAGCAGCTTCCGGACAGGGGTGAACACTGAAGCTTTCTTT
14	NA	NA	TRBV2	TRBJ2-3	CASSESTGADTQYF	TGTGCCAGCAGTGAATCGACAGGAGCAGATACGCAGTATTTT
13	NA	TRBD1	TRBV6-5	TRBJ1-2	CASSPDRGGGYTF	TGTGCCAGCAGCCCCGACAGGGGTGGTGGCTACACCTTC
14	NA	TRBD1	TRBV28	TRBJ1-4	CASSLQQGNEKLFF	TGTGCCAGCAGTCTCCAACAGGGGAATGAAAAACTGTTTTTT
15	NA	NA	TRBV6-2/TRBV6-3	TRBJ1-2	CASSYRGAGAYGYTF	TGTGCCAGCAGTTACCGCGGAGCGGGGGCCTATGGCTACACCTTC
16	NA	TRBD1	TRBV4-1	TRBJ1-5	CASSQDPGQGYQPQHF	TGCGCCAGCAGCCAAGACCCAGGACAGGGATATCAGCCCCAGCATTTT
15	NA	TRBD2	TRBV4-1	TRBJ2-7	CASSKGAGESYEQYF	TGCGCCAGCAGTAAAGGGGCGGGAGAGTCCTACGAGCAGTACTTC
16	NA	NA	TRBV5-1	TRBJ2-2	CASSSSGTRSPGELFF	TGCGCCAGCAGCTCCTCCGGGACAAGATCCCCCGGGGAGCTGTTTTTT
15	NA	NA	TRBV7-2	TRBJ1-5	CASSSSILSNQPQHF	TGTGCCAGCAGCTCCTCGATTTTGAGCAATCAGCCCCAGCATTTT
13	NA	NA	TRBV27	TRBJ1-6	CASSRASNSPLHF	TGTGCCAGCAGTCGGGCCTCCAATTCACCCCTCCACTTT
16	NA	NA	TRBV21-1	TRBJ1-3	CASSQAGGFAGNTIYF	TGTGCCAGCAGCCAGGCGGGGGGTTTTGCTGGAAACACCATATATTTT
12	once	NA	TRBV18	TRBJ2-7	CAVGFRESEQYF	TGTGCCGTCGGGTTCCGGGAGTCCGAGCAGTACTTC
15	NA	NA	TRBV6-5	TRBJ2-7	CASSTRGGGSYEQYF	TGTGCCAGCAGCACCCGAGGGGGGGGCTCCTACGAGCAGTACTTC
12	NA	NA	TRBV18	TRBJ2-3	CASSPDTDTQYF	TGTGCCAGCTCACCGGACACAGATACGCAGTATTTT
15	NA	TRBD1	TRBV5-6	TRBJ1-2	CASSLAGQGVSGYTF	TGTGCCAGCAGCTTAGCGGGACAGGGGGTCTCTGGCTACACCTTC
15	NA	TRBD2	TRBV14	TRBJ2-7	CASSQGLAHPYEQYF	TGTGCCAGCAGCCAAGGACTAGCCCATCCCTACGAGCAGTACTTC